This TCR beta chain was recorded in a study of blood T cells in healthy people across ages. Study-level points and caveats: Observed TCR beta diversity per million T cells went down as age went up. This fall followed a roughly linear course with age. Aged donors had fewer naive CD4+ cells and lower diversity than long-lived donors. Changes in expanded clonotypes were possibly confounded, as the CMV status of donors was unknown.

Deletions cut 3 bases from V and 4 bases from J, with 13 bases between. The CDR3 totals 14 residues. The germline V gene encodes CDR1 MNHNY and CDR2 SVGAGI (reference sequence). Details on this clonotype: Its antigen is still unknown.

Sample-barcoded 5' priming and a J-beta primer mix drove a second PCR of roughly 7 to 11 cycles. A template-switch adaptor that had 12 random nucleotides put a tag on each cDNA molecule. TCRdb re-called the 5' RACE reads with MiXCR, one entry per CDR3 protein. Of 1.5 million to 2 million distinct CDR3 sequences in the sample, roughly 32% are singletons; the top ten hold 11%. The sequenced sample was blood. The chain has TRBV6-6 and TRBJ2-7, with D possibly TRBD2 on 7 matching bases. The clonotype comes from a woman between 25 and 40 years old in good health. The CDR3, as DNA: TGTGCCAGCAGTTATGGGGGGGGGCCATACGAGCAGTACTTC. It encodes CASSYGGGPYEQYF.